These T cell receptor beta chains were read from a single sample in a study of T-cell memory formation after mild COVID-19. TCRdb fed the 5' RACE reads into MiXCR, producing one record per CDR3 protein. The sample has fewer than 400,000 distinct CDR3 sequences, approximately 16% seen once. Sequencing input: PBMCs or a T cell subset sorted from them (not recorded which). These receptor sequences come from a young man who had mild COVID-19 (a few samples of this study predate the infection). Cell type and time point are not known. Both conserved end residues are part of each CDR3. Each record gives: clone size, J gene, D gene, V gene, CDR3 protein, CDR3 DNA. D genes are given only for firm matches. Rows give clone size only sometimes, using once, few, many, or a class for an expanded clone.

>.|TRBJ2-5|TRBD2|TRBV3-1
CASSDGLAGGKETQYF
TGTGCCAGCAGCGACGGACTAGCGGGGGGGAAAGAGACCCAGTACTTC
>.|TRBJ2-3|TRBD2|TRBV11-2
CASSFWVSGGSTDTQYF
TGTGCCAGCAGCTTCTGGGTTAGCGGGGGGAGCACAGATACGCAGTATTTT
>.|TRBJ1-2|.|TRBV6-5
CASSYAGATDYTF
TGTGCCAGCAGTTACGCCGGGGCCACCGACTACACCTTC
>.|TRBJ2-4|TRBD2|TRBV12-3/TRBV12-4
CASSLNWGTSRWDIQYF
TGTGCCAGCAGTTTAAATTGGGGGACTAGCCGGTGGGACATTCAGTACTTC
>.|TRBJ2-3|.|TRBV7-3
CASSLYGSADTQYF
TGTGCCAGCAGCCTCTACGGCAGTGCAGATACGCAGTATTTT
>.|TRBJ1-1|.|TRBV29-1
CSVMGPGTEAFF
TGCAGCGTTATGGGCCCCGGGACTGAAGCTTTCTTT
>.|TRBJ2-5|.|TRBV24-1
CATSRGPDSGTQYF
TGTGCCACCAGCCGGGGCCCGGACAGTGGGACCCAGTACTTC
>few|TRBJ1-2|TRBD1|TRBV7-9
CASSSPGTGVGYTF
TGTGCCAGCAGCTCCCCCGGGACAGGGGTGGGCTACACCTTC
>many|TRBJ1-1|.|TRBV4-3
CASSQGSGFSSEAFF
TGCGCCAGCAGCCAAGGATCGGGGTTCAGTAGTGAAGCTTTCTTT
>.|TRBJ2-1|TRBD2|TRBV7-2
CASSTSSGGRFYNEQFF
TGTGCCAGCAGCACAAGTAGCGGGGGGAGATTTTACAATGAGCAGTTCTTC
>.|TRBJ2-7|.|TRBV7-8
CASSLAAGIHYEQYF
TGTGCCAGCAGCTTAGCCGCAGGGATTCACTACGAGCAGTACTTC
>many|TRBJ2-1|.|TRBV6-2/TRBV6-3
CASSYVAQGYNEQFF
TGTGCCAGCAGTTACGTGGCCCAGGGGTACAATGAGCAGTTCTTC
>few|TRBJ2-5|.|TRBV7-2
CASRAGGETQYF
TGTGCCAGCAGGGCCGGAGGGGAGACCCAGTACTTC
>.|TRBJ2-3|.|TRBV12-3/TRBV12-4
CASSGRLSADTQYF
TGTGCCAGCTCCGGGCGGTTGAGCGCAGATACGCAGTATTTT
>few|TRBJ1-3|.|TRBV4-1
CASSQDGIRSGNTIYF
TGCGCCAGCAGCCAAGACGGTATCCGCTCTGGAAACACCATATATTTT
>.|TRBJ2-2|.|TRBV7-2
CASSSFNTGELFF
TGTGCCAGCAGCTCTTTTAACACCGGGGAGCTGTTTTTT
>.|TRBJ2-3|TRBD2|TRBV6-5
CASSYSRTSGGELTDTQYF
TGTGCCAGCAGTTACTCCCGGACTAGCGGGGGGGAATTGACAGATACGCAGTATTTT
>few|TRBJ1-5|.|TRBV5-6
CASSLAATDQPQHF
TGTGCCAGCAGCTTGGCAGCAACCGATCAGCCCCAGCATTTT
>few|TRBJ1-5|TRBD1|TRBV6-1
CASSTRGQGLGQPQHF
TGTGCCAGCAGTACCCGGGGACAGGGGTTAGGTCAGCCCCAGCATTTT
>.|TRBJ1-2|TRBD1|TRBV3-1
CASRATGSGYTF
TGTGCCAGCAGAGCGACAGGGTCTGGCTACACCTTC
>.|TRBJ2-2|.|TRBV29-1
CSGHISPTGELFF
TGCAGCGGCCACATTTCCCCCACCGGGGAGCTGTTTTTT
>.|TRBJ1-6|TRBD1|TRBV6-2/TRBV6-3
CASSRGTGASPLHF
TGTGCCAGCAGCCGAGGAACAGGGGCTTCACCCCTCCACTTT
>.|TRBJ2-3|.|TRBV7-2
CASSLTVGTDTQYF
TGTGCCAGCAGCTTAACGGTCGGCACAGATACGCAGTATTTT